A selection of T cell receptor beta chains follows, all from one sample in a study of CD8 T cells in ankylosing spondylitis. From the 5' RACE reads, TCRdb called clonotypes with MiXCR, one entry per CDR3 protein. The sample has approximately 350,000 distinct CDR3 sequences, roughly 14% seen once. The sample comprised blood, either unsorted or a sorted T cell fraction (not recorded which). All receptors come from a male donor with ankylosing spondylitis or in good health (not recorded which). The CDR3 runs from the conserved cysteine through the conserved F or W. Fields, in order: D gene, J gene, V gene, clone size, CDR3 DNA, CDR3 protein. D genes are given only for firm matches. For some rows the clone size is stated as once, few or many, or as a class when expanded; others skip it.

NA,TRBJ1-1,TRBV20-1,few,TGCAGTGCCCCCGTCCGATTAGGGAACACTGAAGCTTTCTTT,CSAPVRLGNTEAFF
NA,TRBJ2-5,TRBV7-2,NA,TGTGCCAGCAGCCCTAGTGTCCAAGAGACCCAGTACTTC,CASSPSVQETQYF
NA,TRBJ2-2,TRBV24-1,few,TGTGCCACCAGTGATTTGCCCGGGAGGACAGTCCCGAACACCGGGGAGCTGTTTTTT,CATSDLPGRTVPNTGELFF
NA,TRBJ2-7,TRBV10-3,many,TGTGCCCGGGGGCGGGTTCCCGAGCAGTACTTC,CARGRVPEQYF
NA,TRBJ1-2,TRBV5-1,many,TGCGCCAGCAACACTCAACAGGGAGCTAACTATGGCTACACCTTC,CASNTQQGANYGYTF
NA,TRBJ1-2,TRBV19,NA,TGTGCCAGCGAAAAAAACTATGGCTACACCTTC,CASEKNYGYTF
TRBD2,TRBJ2-7,TRBV29-1,NA,TGCAGCGTTGGAGGACTAGCGGGATCGAGCTCCTACGAGCAGTACTTC,CSVGGLAGSSSYEQYF
NA,TRBJ1-2,TRBV2,NA,TGTGCCAGCAGTCCTTTAAGCGCGCCGGGCTACACCTTC,CASSPLSAPGYTF
TRBD2,TRBJ2-3,TRBV9,NA,TGTGCCAGCAGCCCTCGGTTGACTAGCGGGGGCCTTGCCACAGATACGCAGTATTTT,CASSPRLTSGGLATDTQYF
NA,TRBJ2-7,TRBV5-1,many,TGCGCCAGCAGCTTGGACAACTACGAGCAGTACTTC,CASSLDNYEQYF
NA,TRBJ2-7,TRBV5-1,NA,TGCGCCAGCAGCTTGGGCCCCGCCTCGGAGCAGTACTTC,CASSLGPASEQYF
NA,TRBJ2-5,TRBV12-3/TRBV12-4,NA,TGTGCCAGCACCACTAGAGGGGGAGTTGAGACCCAGTACTTC,CASTTRGGVETQYF
TRBD1,TRBJ2-3,TRBV12-3/TRBV12-4,NA,TGTGCCAGCAGTGACAGGGCGGATGAGCAGGATACGCAGTATTTT,CASSDRADEQDTQYF
NA,TRBJ1-5,TRBV29-1,few,TGCAGCGTGAGGGACGATTCGAACAATCAGCCCCAGCATTTT,CSVRDDSNNQPQHF
NA,TRBJ2-1,TRBV7-8,NA,TGTGCCAGCAGCCCCGGGGGTCAGTACAATGAGCAGTTCTTC,CASSPGGQYNEQFF
NA,TRBJ2-7,TRBV5-1,few,TGCGCCAGCAGCCCACCTTCCTACGAGCAGTACTTC,CASSPPSYEQYF
NA,TRBJ1-2,TRBV10-3,NA,TGTGCCATCAGTGATTCGGGGATCGGGGACTATGGCTACACCTTC,CAISDSGIGDYGYTF
NA,TRBJ2-1,TRBV20-1,NA,TGCAGTGCTAGAGATGGTAGCAGCCAAGTGAAAGAGCAGTTCTTC,CSARDGSSQVKEQFF
NA,TRBJ1-6,TRBV3-1,few,TGTGCCAGCAGCCAGATAGACAAGGTCTCACCCCTCCACTTT,CASSQIDKVSPLHF
TRBD1,TRBJ2-3,TRBV6-1,few,TGTGCCAGCAGAGACAGGGCGTCAAGCACAGATACGCAGTATTTT,CASRDRASSTDTQYF
NA,TRBJ2-3,TRBV10-3,NA,TGTGCCATCAGTGCGCCCGGTGGCGATACGCAGTATTTT,CAISAPGGDTQYF
NA,TRBJ1-2,TRBV21-1,NA,TGTGCCAGCAGCACTTTCCGCCCTGCAGCTAACTATGGCTACACCTTC,CASSTFRPAANYGYTF
TRBD1,TRBJ1-5,TRBV12-3/TRBV12-4,NA,TGTGCCAGCAGTCTAGCAGGGACAGGAGGCAATCAGCCCCAGCATTTT,CASSLAGTGGNQPQHF
TRBD2,TRBJ2-5,TRBV6-5,NA,TGTGCCAGCAGTTCTAGCGGGGGGTCTCGGGAGACCCAGTACTTC,CASSSSGGSRETQYF
TRBD1,TRBJ2-7,TRBV12-3/TRBV12-4,NA,TGTGCCAGCAGTTTAGGGAAGGGGGCGCGGTACGAGCAGTACTTC,CASSLGKGARYEQYF
NA,TRBJ1-4,TRBV10-3,few,TGTGCCATCAGTGAGTCCAGGGGAGAAAAACTGTTTTTT,CAISESRGEKLFF
TRBD2,TRBJ2-1,TRBV4-1,few,TGCGCCAGCAGCCTAGCTAGCGGGAGTTTCTATGAGCAGTTCTTC,CASSLASGSFYEQFF
TRBD1,TRBJ1-1,TRBV5-1,NA,TGCGCCAGCAGCTCCGCAGGGGGCGCGAACACTGAAGCTTTCTTT,CASSSAGGANTEAFF
TRBD2,TRBJ2-1,TRBV7-9,NA,TGTGCCAGCACGGGAGGGTCTAGCCGCAATGAGCAGTTCTTC,CASTGGSSRNEQFF
NA,TRBJ1-5,TRBV6-1,NA,TGTGCCAGCAGTGAAGCCCGGGACAACAATCAGCCCCAGCATTTT,CASSEARDNNQPQHF
TRBD2,TRBJ2-1,TRBV6-5,NA,TGTGCCAGCAGTTACGGAACGCGGACTAGCGGAGCCTACAATGAGCAGTTCTTC,CASSYGTRTSGAYNEQFF
TRBD1,TRBJ2-1,TRBV20-1,NA,TGCAGTGCTACTAGACGGACAGGGCCGTCCCGGGGTGAGCAGTTCTTC,CSATRRTGPSRGEQFF
NA,TRBJ1-5,TRBV19,few,TGTGCCAGTAGTATAGAAGGGCAGCCGAATCAGCCCCAGCATTTT,CASSIEGQPNQPQHF
NA,TRBJ2-5,TRBV12-3/TRBV12-4,NA,TGTGCCAGCAGTCCCAGGGTAGAGACCCAGTACTTC,CASSPRVETQYF
TRBD1,TRBJ2-5,TRBV12-3/TRBV12-4,NA,TGTGCCAGCAGTGACAGGGGGGAGACCCAGTACTTC,CASSDRGETQYF
NA,TRBJ2-5,TRBV25-1,few,TGTGCCAGCAGCTACGACCTGGAAGTTGAGACCCAGTACTTC,CASSYDLEVETQYF
TRBD1,TRBJ1-2,TRBV12-3/TRBV12-4,many,TGTGCCAGCAGTCCATCCCAGGGGGGGACAGGCAATGGCTACACCTTC,CASSPSQGGTGNGYTF
TRBD2,TRBJ2-5,TRBV4-1,few,TGCGCCAGCAGCCAAGAGGGTAGCGGGGAAGAGACCCAGTACTTC,CASSQEGSGEETQYF
NA,TRBJ2-1,TRBV24-1,few,TGTGCCACCAGTGATTCTCAAGGAGGGCTGGCCTACAATGAGCAGTTCTTC,CATSDSQGGLAYNEQFF
NA,TRBJ2-5,TRBV20-1,NA,TGCAGTGCTAGGTTTCGGGGACCGGCGTACTTC,CSARFRGPAYF
NA,TRBJ1-2,TRBV10-3,NA,TGTGCCATCGACAGCATTGTCTATGGCTACACCTTC,CAIDSIVYGYTF
TRBD2,TRBJ2-3,TRBV3-1,NA,TGTGCCAGCAGCCAACTCAGCGGGAGGGCCGCAGATACGCAGTATTTT,CASSQLSGRAADTQYF
TRBD2,TRBJ2-1,TRBV10-3,few,TGTGCCATCAGTGTAACTAGCGGGGTTAGGGATGAGCAGTTCTTC,CAISVTSGVRDEQFF
NA,TRBJ2-1,TRBV5-1,many,TGCGCCAGCAGCTTGGCCGAGCCCGTATACAATGAGCAGTTCTTC,CASSLAEPVYNEQFF
NA,TRBJ2-1,TRBV12-3/TRBV12-4,few,TGTGCCAGCAACCCTGGCTCCTACAATGAGCAGTTCTTC,CASNPGSYNEQFF
NA,TRBJ1-1,TRBV5-5,NA,TGTGCGCGCAGGGAAGAGAGCACTGAAGCTTTCTTT,CARREESTEAFF
NA,TRBJ2-1,TRBV27,NA,TGTGCCAGCAGTTTAGGGGCCGGATTCAATGAGCAGTTCTTC,CASSLGAGFNEQFF
NA,TRBJ2-5,TRBV6-6,NA,TGTGCCAGCAGCCGCCTGGTGGACTCGACCCAGTACTTC,CASSRLVDSTQYF
TRBD1,TRBJ2-2,TRBV5-1,many,TGCGCCAGCAGCGTCGACAGGGTTAGAACCGGGGAGCTGTTTTTT,CASSVDRVRTGELFF
TRBD1,TRBJ2-5,TRBV29-1,few,TGCAGCGTTGAACCTTTAGGACAGGGTCAGGAGACCCAGTACTTC,CSVEPLGQGQETQYF
NA,TRBJ2-1,TRBV4-1,NA,TGCGCCAGCAGCCAAGATCGGGGCCCGCCTTACAATGAGCAGTTCTTC,CASSQDRGPPYNEQFF
TRBD2,TRBJ2-1,TRBV7-9,NA,TGTGCCAGCAGCTTGGGAGGGTATGAGCAGTTCTTC,CASSLGGYEQFF
NA,TRBJ1-6,TRBV4-1,few,TGCGCCAGCAGCGTACCTGGTTCACCCCTCCACTTT,CASSVPGSPLHF
NA,TRBJ2-1,TRBV7-9,NA,TGTGCCAGCAGCTCAGCCTTTAGCTCCTACAATGAGCAGTTCTTC,CASSSAFSSYNEQFF
TRBD1,TRBJ1-1,TRBV4-2,few,TGTGCCAGCAGCGCGGACAGGGGGCGGGATGAAGCTTTCTTT,CASSADRGRDEAFF
NA,TRBJ2-7,TRBV29-1,NA,TGCAGCGTTGAGTCGGACCCCTACGAGCAGTACTTC,CSVESDPYEQYF
NA,TRBJ1-5,TRBV10-3,few,TGTGCCATCAGTCTCGGGCCACCTAATAGCAATCAGCCCCAGCATTTT,CAISLGPPNSNQPQHF
TRBD1,TRBJ2-2,TRBV29-1,NA,TGCAGCGTTGAAGATCACAGGGGGCCCACCGGGGAGCTGTTTTTT,CSVEDHRGPTGELFF
NA,TRBJ1-2,TRBV5-1,NA,TGCGCCAGCGCAGGGGAGGGAAACTATGGCTACACCTTC,CASAGEGNYGYTF
NA,TRBJ2-5,TRBV12-3/TRBV12-4,few,TGTGCCAGCAGTTTGGCCGCGGGCGGGGAAGAGACCCAGTACTTC,CASSLAAGGEETQYF